Listed below are T cell receptor beta chains from one sample, sequenced in a study of T cells after yellow fever vaccination. TCRdb called the 5' RACE reads again in MiXCR, with one record for every CDR3 protein. The table has 140,000 to 150,000 distinct CDR3 sequences, 5% to 8% seen once; the top ten hold 0.55% to 0.7%. The sample here was CD4+ T cells sorted from PBMCs, taken 10 days after the yellow fever booster vaccination. These receptors all come from a man aged 30 to 39 who received the YFV17D yellow fever vaccine. Each CDR3 is given with its conserved first and last residue. The D gene is left open where the match is weak. Clone size is stated in some rows and not others, as once, few, many or a class when expanded.

TRBV7-2	-	many	TRBJ2-1	CASSLQRSNEQFF	TGTGCCAGCAGCTTACAGAGAAGCAATGAGCAGTTCTTC
TRBV7-2	TRBD2	many	TRBJ2-3	CASSLIAGVRTDTQYF	TGTGCCAGCAGCTTGATTGCGGGAGTACGCACAGATACGCAGTATTTT
TRBV18	TRBD2	-	TRBJ2-5	CASSPSTGAGGEETQYF	TGTGCCAGCTCACCTTCGACCGGAGCGGGGGGGGAGGAGACCCAGTACTTC
TRBV4-3	-	many	TRBJ2-7	CASSQEFRGAYEQYF	TGCGCCAGCAGCCAAGAGTTCAGGGGGGCGTACGAGCAGTACTTC
TRBV20-1	-	many	TRBJ1-2	CSARDLPYGYTF	TGCAGTGCTAGAGATTTACCCTATGGCTACACCTTC
TRBV29-1	-	few	TRBJ2-1	CSVVGESSYNEQFF	TGCAGCGTTGTTGGCGAGAGCTCCTACAATGAGCAGTTCTTC
TRBV19	-	many	TRBJ1-5	CASSILGDSNQPQLF	TGTGCCAGTAGTATCCTCGGGGATAGCAATCAGCCCCAGCTTTTT
TRBV7-8	TRBD1	-	TRBJ1-6	CASSADRVYNSPLHF	TGTGCCAGCAGCGCGGACAGGGTATATAATTCACCCCTCCACTTT
TRBV4-2	-	many	TRBJ2-5	CASSQEASSRETQYF	TGTGCCAGCAGCCAAGAGGCCAGCAGCCGGGAGACCCAGTACTTC
TRBV29-1	TRBD1	few	TRBJ1-6	CSVQGGPNSPLHF	TGCAGCGTTCAAGGGGGCCCCAATTCACCCCTCCACTTT
TRBV4-2	-	many	TRBJ2-1	CASSQSGVAYNEQFF	TGTGCCAGCAGCCAATCGGGGGTCGCCTACAATGAGCAGTTCTTC
TRBV12-3/TRBV12-4	-	many	TRBJ2-5	CASSVPRTVGETQYF	TGTGCCAGCAGTGTCCCACGGACAGTGGGGGAGACCCAGTACTTC